Below, 8 T cell receptor beta chains from the same sample are listed, as sequenced in a study of vaccination and CD4 T cells after COVID-19. These TCRs' antigens remain unknown. As to treatment: roughly 10-day PBMC culture with coronavirus spike peptide pools or control peptides (ViraFEST assay). Sequence data for DNA of cultured CD4+ T cells were generated by the Oncomine TCR Beta short-read assay. TCRdb processed the PCR reads anew with MiXCR; each CDR3 protein has one entry. The repertoire holds approximately 19,000 distinct CDR3 sequences, more than 50% seen once, with under 20% in the top ten. The sample was CD4+ T cells from blood, cultured in vitro, taken before SARS-CoV-2 vaccination. Receptors were obtained from a human donor who had recovered from COVID-19.

The rearrangement uses TRBV7-2 and TRBJ1-2; no reliable D call. The CDR3 loop spans 12 amino acids. Germline CDR1 reads SGHTA; CDR2 reads FQGNSA. V gave up 5 bases and J gave up 6 bases, with 10 bases separating them. The CDR3 DNA follows: TGTGCCAGCAGCCAAACGAACGATGGCTACACCTTC. The encoded protein is CASSQTNDGYTF. Combining the CDR3 with reference TRBV7-2 and TRBJ1-2 gives the whole variable domain GAGVSQSPSNKVTEKGKDVELRCDPISGHTALYWYRQSLGQGLEFLIYFQGNSAPDKSGLPSDRFSAERTGGSVSTLTIQRTQQEDSAVYLCASSQTNDGYTFGSGTRLTVV.

This chain connects TRBV14 to TRBJ1-6; maybe TRBD1 (5 bases). Trimming took off 1 base at V and 3 bases at J, with 10 bases between the two ends. Germline V CDR1 and CDR2: SGHDN, FVKESK. The CDR3 runs to 16 residues. The CDR3 DNA sequence: TGTGCCAGCAGCCAAGTGGTGGGGGTCTATAATTCACCCCTCCACTTT. Protein product: CASSQVVGVYNSPLHF.

This clonotype came up a few times. This chain links TRBV11-3 with TRBJ2-3, with D possibly being TRBD2 (6 bases). The V gene's germline CDR1 is SGHNT and CDR2 YENEEA. The CDR3 sequence is 13 residues long. V was clipped by 3 bases and J by 4 bases, with 8 bases between them. CDR3 DNA: TGTGCCAGCAGCTTTGGGGACTCAGATACGCAGTATTTT. Amino acids: CASSFGDSDTQYF.

This clonotype has just a few counts. The chain joins TRBV27 to TRBJ1-2, with D possibly TRBD1 on 6 matching bases. V lost 6 bases, J lost 4 bases, and 21 bases lay in between. This CDR3 is 16 amino acids long. CDR1 is MNHEY, CDR2 SMNVEV, per germline (reference sequence). The CDR3 is CASRSGTNRGTYGYTF. The CDR3 DNA sequence: TGTGCCAGCAGATCTGGGACAAACCGGGGCACCTATGGCTACACCTTC.

The rearrangement links TRBV12-3 or TRBV12-4 to TRBJ1-5; D might be TRBD1 (6 bases). The CDR3 length is 15 residues. V was shortened by 8 bases and J by 4 bases, with 18 bases between the two germline ends. CDR3 DNA sequence: TGTGCCAGCGCGGGGAGGGGGGCCAGGAATCAGCCCCAGCATTTT. Its translation: CASAGRGARNQPQHF.

The gene calls are TRBV28 and TRBJ2-7; D is perhaps TRBD1 (5 bases). The germline CDR1 and CDR2 sequences are MDHEN and SYDVKM. The CDR3 runs to 15 residues. Trimming cost V 5 bases and J 1 base, with 15 bases left between them. The CDR3 DNA sequence: TGTGCCAGCAGTGGCCCCCAGGGATTGTCCTACGAGCAGTACTTC. Its protein product is CASSGPQGLSYEQYF.

The chain employs TRBV7-9 and TRBJ1-3, with D perhaps TRBD1 (6 bases). The V gene's germline CDR1 is SEHNR and CDR2 FQNEAQ (reference sequence). The CDR3 totals 16 residues. V lost 5 bases to trimming and J lost 0 bases, with 14 bases between them. Here the CDR3 reads CASSPGEAYSGNTIYF. The CDR3 nucleotides are TGTGCCAGCAGCCCAGGGGAGGCCTACTCTGGAAACACCATATATTTT.

This chain joins TRBV19 and TRBJ1-6; a weak D match, TRBD1 (5 bases). The germline V gene encodes CDR1 LNHDA and CDR2 SQIVND (reference sequence). The CDR3 length is 16 residues. V was pared by 5 bases and J by 7 bases, with 18 bases between. The CDR3 region has the DNA TGTGCCAGTAGTTCTCGGGGCCGGGCAGAGAATTCACCCCTCCACTTT. Its translation: CASSSRGRAENSPLHF.